These 16 T cell receptor beta chains originate from one sample sequenced in a study of response to subunit inactivated influenza vaccine. One entry per CDR3 protein, called by TCRdb with MiXCR from the RT-PCR reads. The sample carries 800,000 or so distinct CDR3 sequences, around 21% recorded once. This specimen was PBMCs from blood, taken about 5 days after vaccination. The receptors come from a man in his fifties who received an inactivated influenza vaccine.

The rearrangement joins TRBV28 to TRBJ2-1, with TRBD2 matching 8 bases. Germline CDR1 reads MDHEN; CDR2 reads SYDVKM. CDR3 length: 14 residues. V dropped 3 bases and J dropped 8; count of bases not matched to a gene: 6. CDR3 residues: CASSLSGGRDEQFF. The CDR3 DNA sequence: TGTGCCAGCAGTTTGTCGGGGGGGCGAGATGAGCAGTTCTTC.

The sample holds a few counts of this clonotype. This chain uses TRBV4-3 with TRBJ1-4, with a tentative D call TRBD1 (6 bases). Deletions cut 1 base from V and 6 bases from J, with 9 bases between. The CDR3 extends over 14 amino acids. Germline CDR1 is LGHNA and CDR2 is YSLEER. CDR3 DNA: TGCGCCAGCAGCCAAGCGCAGGGGTATGAAAAACTGTTTTTT. This translates into CASSQAQGYEKLFF.

The chain combines TRBV15 with TRBJ2-1; a weak D match, TRBD2 (5 bases). Germline values: CDR1 LNHNV, CDR2 YYDKDF (reference sequence). The CDR3 length is 15 residues. Trimming removed 4 bases at V and 7 bases at J, with 17 bases between. The CDR3 sequence is CATSNRGHTGNEQFF. CDR3 nucleotide sequence: TGTGCCACCAGCAACCGGGGTCATACTGGAAATGAGCAGTTCTTC.

J is TRBJ2-7 and V is TRBV7-2; either TRBD1 or TRBD2 may supply D (5 bases each). CDR3 length equals 13 residues. Trimming cost V 2 bases and J 2 bases, with 7 bases left between them. The germline gives CDR1 SGHTA, CDR2 FQGNSA. The CDR3 sequence: CASSLMGAYEQYF. For the CDR3, the DNA is TGTGCCAGCAGCTTAATGGGGGCCTACGAGCAGTACTTC. Full variable domain (missing parts from reference TRBV7-2 and TRBJ2-7): GAGVSQSPSNKVTEKGKDVELRCDPISGHTALYWYRQSLGQGLEFLIYFQGNSAPDKSGLPSDRFSAERTGGSVSTLTIQRTQQEDSAVYLCASSLMGAYEQYFGPGTRLTVT.

This clonotype was observed a handful of times. The chain has TRBV6-1 and TRBJ1-1; TRBD1 might be the D (5 bases). CDR1 is MNHNS and CDR2 is SASEGT in the germline V gene. Deletions cut 5 bases from V and 3 bases from J, with 19 bases between. The CDR3 is 16 amino acids. CDR3 in amino acids: CASSPSMDTFYTEAFF. CDR3 bases: TGTGCCAGCAGTCCGTCAATGGACACTTTCTACACTGAAGCTTTCTTT.

The V gene is TRBV10-3, the J gene TRBJ2-3; D is uncertain. The V and J ends lost 3 bases and 0 bases respectively, with 13 bases between them. The CDR3 has 16 residues. Germline V CDR1 and CDR2: ENHRY, SYGVKD. CDR3 nucleotides: TGTGCCATCAGTGATATAGCAGGATCTAGCACAGATACGCAGTATTTT. This encodes CAISDIAGSSTDTQYF.

In this sample, this clonotype turned up many times. This chain uses TRBV5-1 with TRBJ1-5; D is possibly TRBD1 (5 bases). Germline-derived CDR1 and CDR2 are SGHRS and YFSETQ. The CDR3 has 17 amino acids. V was shortened by 0 bases and J by 2 bases, with 15 bases between the two germline ends. Written as DNA, the CDR3 is TGCGCCAGCAGCTTGGACGTAGGGGTGGCCGGCAATCAGCCCCAGCATTTT. Protein sequence: CASSLDVGVAGNQPQHF.

The rearrangement uses TRBV5-1 and TRBJ2-5; the match to TRBD1 covers 7 bases. Trimming cost V 7 bases and J 1 base; bases outside gene matches: 10. Germline-derived CDR1 and CDR2 are SGHRS and YFSETQ. The length of the CDR3 is 15 residues. The CDR3, as DNA: TGCGCCAGCCAACTCGGGACAGCGTTCCAAGAGACCCAGTACTTC. It translates to CASQLGTAFQETQYF. The entire variable domain, with the rest obtained from reference TRBV5-1 and TRBJ2-5, is as follows: KAGVTQTPRYLIKTRGQQVTLSCSPISGHRSVSWYQQTPGQGLQFLFEYFSETQRNKGNFPGRFSGRQFSNSRSEMNVSTLELGDSALYLCASQLGTAFQETQYFGPGTRLLVL.

The J gene is TRBJ2-5, the V gene TRBV9, with TRBD2 matching 10 bases. The CDR3 is made up of 15 amino acids. Per germline, CDR1 SGDLS and CDR2 YYNGEE. The V segment lost 0 bases and the J segment 4 bases; nucleotides outside the gene matches: 3. The CDR3 here is CASSVASGSRETQYF. The CDR3 region has the DNA TGTGCCAGCAGCGTAGCTAGCGGGAGTAGAGAGACCCAGTACTTC.

This clonotype was recorded a few times. The rearrangement uses TRBV4-3 and TRBJ2-7; TRBD2 matches at 10 bases. Looked up from germline, CDR1 is LGHNA and CDR2 is YSLEER. The CDR3 sequence is 16 residues long. J gave up 4 bases and V 0 bases, and 6 bases lay outside the gene matches. Here the CDR3 reads CASSQDPGLAIYEQYF. As DNA, the CDR3 is TGCGCCAGCAGCCAAGACCCGGGACTAGCGATTTACGAGCAGTACTTC.

The chain has TRBV29-1 and TRBJ2-1, with 16 bases lining up with TRBD2. With 6 bases clipped from V and 5 bases from J, the junction kept 7 bases outside the gene matches. Per the germline V gene, CDR1 is SQVTM and CDR2 is ANQGSEA. CDR3 length equals 16 residues. As DNA, the CDR3 is TGCAGCGTCCCGGGACTAGCGGGGGGGAATCACAATGAGCAGTTCTTC. Residues: CSVPGLAGGNHNEQFF.

The J gene is TRBJ1-2, the V gene TRBV7-8; 11 positions agree with TRBD1. This CDR3 comprises 15 residues. The V gene end was trimmed by 3 bases and the J gene end by 6 bases; junction bases not matched to a gene: 6. Germline V gene sequence: CDR1 SGHVS, CDR2 FQNEAQ. The DNA of the CDR3 is TGTGCCAGCAGCTTTTCCGGGACAGGGGGTGATGGCTACACCTTC. Its protein product is CASSFSGTGGDGYTF. Filled out from reference TRBV7-8 and TRBJ1-2, the complete variable domain reads GAGVSQSPRYKVAKRGQDVALRCDPISGHVSLFWYQQALGQGPEFLTYFQNEAQLDKSGLPSDRFFAERPEGSVSTLKIQRTQQEDSAVYLCASSFSGTGGDGYTFGSGTRLTVV.

At least ten counts were recorded for this clonotype. One end of the junction varies from germline; a read error may be responsible. The rearrangement joins TRBV5-1 to TRBJ2-7; TRBD1 agrees at 9 bases. Germline V gene lookup returns CDR1 SGHRS and CDR2 YFSETQ. This CDR3 spans 14 amino acids. The CDR3 bases are TGTGCCAGCTCACGGGGGACAGGGACCTACGAGCAGTACTTC. It codes for CASSRGTGTYEQYF.

This clonotype was detected many times. The junction and the germline gene differ at one end; a read error may be behind it. The chain couples TRBV20-1 to TRBJ1-1; D unresolved. CDR3 length: 11 amino acids. The V gene's germline CDR1 is DFQATT and CDR2 SNEGSKA (reference sequence). CDR3 bases: TGCAGTGCCACGAAAATGACATCCTCCCTCTTT. Translated, it gives CSATKMTSSLF.

The chain is built from TRBV27 and TRBJ2-1; 7 nucleotides align to TRBD2. The V gene's germline CDR1 is MNHEY and CDR2 SMNVEV (reference sequence). There are 15 residues in the CDR3. Unmatched junction bases numbered 7, after V lost 7 bases and J lost 1 base. CDR3 amino acids: CASKWGGGSYNEQFF. The CDR3 DNA is TGTGCCAGCAAATGGGGGGGGGGATCCTACAATGAGCAGTTCTTC.

This clonotype turned up a few times. The V gene is TRBV28, the J gene TRBJ2-3, with a weak D call TRBD2 (5 bases). There are 13 residues in the CDR3. Germline values: CDR1 MDHEN, CDR2 SYDVKM. V was shortened by 8 bases and J by 3 bases, with 12 bases between the two germline ends. The CDR3 reads CASLGGGTDTQYF. The CDR3 nucleotides are TGTGCCAGCTTAGGAGGAGGAACAGATACGCAGTATTTT.